The 5 T cell receptor beta chains given below trace back to one sample, sequenced in a study of shared clonotypes between healthy human individuals. Using immunoSEQ multiplex PCR, the repertoire was profiled, and TCRdb retains in-frame clones only, with some absent. The sample records some 1 million clones, approximately 76% being singletons. The material sequenced was memory CD4+ T cells sorted from blood. The subset denotes: CD45RA-negative fraction. These receptors all stem from a man aged 18 to 30 in good health.

This rearrangement joins TRBV11-2 to TRBJ2-3; D may be TRBD1 or TRBD2 (5 bases each). Trimming stripped 5 bases from V and 4 bases from J, with 19 bases between. This CDR3 spans 16 amino acids. Per the germline V gene, CDR1 is SGHAT and CDR2 is FQNNGV. CDR3 protein: CASSARLPLGADTQYF. The CDR3 DNA sequence: TGTGCCAGCAGCGCCCGCCTACCCCTGGGGGCAGATACGCAGTATTTT.

With respect to this clone: The sample holds other DNA sequences that translate to the same CDR3. The rearrangement links TRBV10-1 to TRBJ2-3, with TRBD2 matching over 7 bases. Per the germline V gene, CDR1 is WNHNN and CDR2 is SYGVQD (reference sequence). This CDR3 has 16 residues. Trimming cost V 0 bases and J 2 bases; bases outside gene matches: 5. The CDR3 coding sequence is TGCGCCAGCAGTGAGTCGAGGGCGGGAGCCACAGATACGCAGTATTTT. It codes for CASSESRAGATDTQYF.

The rearrangement links TRBV14 to TRBJ2-5; 7 bases agree with TRBD1. Trimming at V came to 4 bases and at J to 2 bases, leaving 7 bases not matched to a gene. This CDR3 is 15 amino acids long. Germline CDR1 SGHDN, CDR2 FVKESK. This chain's CDR3 is CASSPADRRQETQYF. The CDR3 DNA reads as TGTGCCAGCAGCCCGGCGGACAGGCGGCAAGAGACCCAGTACTTC.

This clone appeared once. Other nucleotide sequences in the sample specify the same CDR3. The chain links TRBV7-8 to TRBJ2-1; 8 bases line up with TRBD1. Germline V gene data show CDR1 as SGHVS and CDR2 as FQNEAQ. The ends lost 3 bases at V and 0 bases at J; junction bases unmatched: 1. This CDR3 has 15 amino acids. This chain's CDR3 is CASSFDRGSYNEQFF. DNA for the CDR3: TGTGCCAGCAGCTTCGACAGGGGCTCCTACAATGAGCAGTTCTTC.

This clone was observed a single time. The chain has TRBV4-1 and TRBJ1-1, with D unclear. This CDR3 region has 13 residues. V lost 2 bases and J lost 3, with 7 bases in between. Germline CDR1 is MGHRA and CDR2 is YSYEKL. This chain's CDR3 is CASSQYVDTEAFF. The CDR3 bases are TGCGCCAGCAGCCAATACGTGGACACTGAAGCTTTCTTT.